The 31 T cell receptor beta chains below all came from one sample that was sequenced in a study of blood T cell repertoires in COVID-19. Data came from immunoSEQ multiplex PCR; TCRdb stores just in-frame clones and leaves some out. The table shows about 140,000 clones, with almost 80% occurring only once. Source material: PBMCs or T cells enriched from blood (not recorded which). The receptors were sampled from a woman aged 50 to 60 who had recovered from COVID-19.

This chain joins TRBV19 and TRBJ2-5, with D uncertain. The CDR3 runs 12 residues. From germline, CDR1 is LNHDA and CDR2 SQIVND (reference sequence). The V and J ends lost 4 bases and 2 bases respectively, with 5 bases between them. CDR3 amino acids: CASSNRQETQYF. CDR3 coding DNA: TGTGCCAGTAGTAACAGACAAGAGACCCAGTACTTC.

This chain connects TRBV29-1 to TRBJ1-1; a weak D match, TRBD1 (5 bases). Between the trimmed V and J ends, which lost 5 bases and 4 bases, there was a span of 11 bases. The length of the CDR3 is 12 residues. CDR1 and CDR2 from the germline V gene are SQVTM and ANQGSEA. CDR3 loop: CSVRGGGTEAFF. CDR3 sequence (DNA): TGCAGCGTTCGCGGGGGGGGCACTGAAGCTTTCTTT.

The chain employs TRBV11-3 and TRBJ2-3; TRBD1 matches at 9 bases. The CDR3 is made up of 15 amino acids. Trimming removed 3 bases from V and 5 bases from J; junction bases left unmatched: 6. Germline V gives CDR1 SGHNT, CDR2 YENEEA. The CDR3 region is CASSFGTGTVDTQYF. For the CDR3, the DNA is TGTGCCAGCAGCTTCGGGACAGGGACCGTAGATACGCAGTATTTT.

The V and J genes are TRBV6-5 and TRBJ2-1, with 10 bases that match TRBD2. The germline gives CDR1 MNHEY, CDR2 SVGAGI. This CDR3 contains 14 residues. The V gene end was trimmed by 10 bases and the J gene end by 2 bases; junction bases not matched to a gene: 5. CDR3 residues: CATKTSGAYNEQFF. CDR3 coding DNA: TGTGCCACAAAAACTAGCGGGGCCTACAATGAGCAGTTCTTC.

This clone turned up a few times. The chain carries TRBV7-9 and TRBJ2-1; TRBD2 matches at 7 bases. The V gene end was trimmed by 3 bases and the J gene end by 5 bases; junction bases not matched to a gene: 7. CDR3 length: 15 residues. Germline CDR1 and CDR2: SEHNR and FQNEAQ (reference sequence). This CDR3 is CASSFELAANNEQFF. The DNA of the CDR3 is TGTGCCAGCAGCTTTGAGCTAGCGGCAAACAATGAGCAGTTCTTC.

This chain links TRBV6-4 with TRBJ1-6; D possibly corresponds to TRBD1 (6 bases). The CDR3 has 14 amino acids. Trimming pared 2 bases from V and 9 bases from J, leaving 11 bases between. CDR1 and CDR2 (germline): MRHNA, SNTAGT. The CDR3 here is CASSDPGQSSPLHF. CDR3 nucleotides: TGTGCCAGCAGTGACCCGGGACAAAGTTCACCCCTCCACTTT.

This chain uses TRBV5-1 with TRBJ1-1; 8 bases align to TRBD1. The germline V gene has CDR1 SGHRS and CDR2 YFSETQ. J was trimmed by 5 bases and V by 5 bases; bases with no gene match: 11. This CDR3 is 15 amino acids long. CDR3 in amino acids: CASRASTGGGTEAFF. CDR3 nucleotide sequence: TGCGCCAGCAGGGCCAGTACAGGGGGAGGAACTGAAGCTTTCTTT.

The chain links TRBV12-2 to TRBJ1-5; no DNA check was done on the table's D call, TRBD1. TRBV12-2 is tagged as a pseudogene. CDR3 length equals 16 residues. CDR3 sequence reads: CASRLDSQAVNQPQHF. The CDR3 region has the DNA TGTGCAAGTCGCTTAGATTCACAGGCGGTCAATCAGCCCCAGCATTTT.

CDR3 protein: CASSGQGENSPLHF. DNA of the CDR3: TGTGCCAGCAGCGGACAGGGCGAAAATTCACCCCTCCACTTT. The chain uses TRBV9 and TRBJ1-6; 7 bases match TRBD1. V was pared by 3 bases and J by 7 bases, with 4 bases of the junction left unmatched. The germline CDR1 and CDR2 sequences are SGDLS and YYNGEE. The CDR3 is 14 residues long.

The chain combines TRBV28 with TRBJ1-6; 8 bases are shared with TRBD1. V lost 6 bases to trimming and J lost 8 bases; unmatched junction nucleotides: 9. The CDR3 runs 15 residues. Germline CDR1 is MDHEN and CDR2 is SYDVKM. The CDR3 loop reads CASRPRTGSHSPLHF. The CDR3 nucleotides read TGTGCCAGCAGACCCCGGACAGGGAGTCATTCACCCCTCCACTTT.

The chain has TRBV28 and TRBJ2-3; 9 nucleotides match TRBD1. The CDR3 is made up of 13 amino acids. V shed 5 bases, J shed 6 bases, and the junction held 3 bases outside the gene matches. CDR1 is MDHEN and CDR2 is SYDVKM in the germline V gene. The DNA of the CDR3 is TGTGCCAGCAGTAGACAGGGGGTCGATACGCAGTATTTT. Translating gives CASSRQGVDTQYF.

In DNA, the CDR3 is TGTGCCATCAGTGTATCTAGAGGGAGCGGTCAGCCCCAGCATTTT. Its protein is CAISVSRGSGQPQHF. The chain combines TRBV10-3 with TRBJ1-5; D gene unclear. V was trimmed by 4 bases and J by 6 bases, leaving 16 bases between them. There are 15 residues in the CDR3. CDR1 is ENHRY, CDR2 SYGVKD, per germline.

The CDR3 nucleotides are TGTGCCAGCAGCTTAGTTGTCGGCCGCGGGGGTGAGCAGTTCTTC. Translation: CASSLVVGRGGEQFF. The chain is built from TRBV7-9 and TRBJ2-1; 7 bases are a match to TRBD2. Per the germline V gene, CDR1 is SEHNR and CDR2 is FQNEAQ (reference sequence). The CDR3 consists of 15 residues. After removal of 1 base from V and 9 bases from J, the junction contained 9 bases not matched to a gene. The full variable domain, completed using reference TRBV7-9 and TRBJ2-1, is DTGVSQNPRHKITKRGQNVTFRCDPISEHNRLYWYRQTLGQGPEFLTYFQNEAQLEKSRLLSDRFSAERPKGSFSTLEIQRTEQGDSAMYLCASSLVVGRGGEQFFGPGTRLTVL.

This chain uses TRBV11-3 with TRBJ1-6, with 7 bases matching TRBD1. The CDR3 has 15 residues. V was pared by 5 bases and J by 13 bases, with 14 bases of the junction left unmatched. CDR1 is SGHNT, CDR2 YENEEA, per germline. CDR3 sequence reads: CASSLGGQLGFPLHF. CDR3 bases: TGTGCCAGCAGCCTAGGGGGACAGTTAGGGTTCCCCCTCCACTTT.

The genes are TRBV3-1 (or the pseudogene TRBV3-2) and TRBJ2-5, with 11 bases matching TRBD1. The CDR3 is 15 residues long. J gave up 5 bases and V 4 bases, and 6 bases lay outside the gene matches. CDR1 is LGHDT and CDR2 is YNNKEL in the germline V gene (reference sequence). The CDR3 DNA is TGTGCCAGCAGCCCCGGACAGGGGGCAAGGGAGACCCAGTACTTC. It specifies CASSPGQGARETQYF.

The genes are TRBV2 and TRBJ1-4, with a possible D match to TRBD1 (6 bases). The CDR3 is 14 amino acids. In germline, CDR1 is SNHLY, CDR2 FYNNEI. Trimming shortened V by 6 bases and J by 8 bases, and 16 bases separated the two germline ends. In DNA, the CDR3 is TGTGCCAGCAGCCGTGCGGGGGGCGCAGAAAAACTGTTTTTT. Its translation: CASSRAGGAEKLFF. Full variable domain (missing parts from reference TRBV2 and TRBJ1-4): EPEVTQTPSHQVTQMGQEVILRCVPISNHLYFYWYRQILGQKVEFLVSFYNNEISEKSEIFDDQFSVERPDGSNFTLKIRSTKLEDSAMYFCASSRAGGAEKLFFGSGTQLSVL.

This clone was seen once. The chain couples TRBV10-2 to TRBJ2-4; 7 positions agree with TRBD2. CDR3 size: 16 residues. Germline CDR1 is WSHSY and CDR2 is SAAADI. V lost 2 bases, J lost 11 bases, and 15 bases stayed unmatched. In nucleotides, the CDR3 is TGCGCCAGCAGTGAGGGGAGGGGTCATCTTCTTCGGGTTCAGTACTTC. Translated: CASSEGRGHLLRVQYF.

The chain joins TRBV14 to TRBJ2-7; no clear D gene. The V end was cut by 3 bases, the J end by 5 bases, with 5 bases between. Germline V gene lookup returns CDR1 SGHDN and CDR2 FVKESK. CDR3 length: 11 amino acids. CDR3 in amino acids: CASSHFHEQYF. CDR3 bases: TGTGCCAGCAGCCACTTCCACGAGCAGTACTTC. Supplemented by reference TRBV14 and TRBJ2-7, the full variable domain reads EAGVTQFPSHSVIEKGQTVTLRCDPISGHDNLYWYRRVMGKEIKFLLHFVKESKQDESGMPNNRFLAERTGGTYSTLKVQPAELEDSGVYFCASSHFHEQYFGPGTRLTVT.

The J gene is TRBJ2-1, the V gene TRBV5-1; 9 bases fit TRBD2. J was trimmed by 7 bases and V by 4 bases; bases with no gene match: 9. Germline lookup yields CDR1 SGHRS and CDR2 YFSETQ. This CDR3 region has 15 residues. The CDR3 DNA sequence: TGCGCCAGCAGCGACGGGACTAGCAGGAGTAATGAGCAGTTCTTC. It encodes CASSDGTSRSNEQFF. The full variable domain, completed using reference TRBV5-1 and TRBJ2-1, is KAGVTQTPRYLIKTRGQQVTLSCSPISGHRSVSWYQQTPGQGLQFLFEYFSETQRNKGNFPGRFSGRQFSNSRSEMNVSTLELGDSALYLCASSDGTSRSNEQFFGPGTRLTVL.

The chain links TRBV3-1 (or the pseudogene TRBV3-2) to TRBJ1-3, with 11 positions matching TRBD1. Germline V gives CDR1 LGHDT, CDR2 YNNKEL (reference sequence). There are 15 residues in the CDR3. The J segment lost 2 bases and the V segment lost 5 bases, leaving 2 bases of the junction unmatched. CDR3 protein: CASSWGQGAGNTIYF. DNA for the CDR3: TGTGCCAGCAGCTGGGGACAGGGGGCTGGAAACACCATATATTTT.

V and J are TRBV7-9 and TRBJ1-2; 8 bases match TRBD1. Trimming at V came to 5 bases and at J to 4 bases, leaving 9 bases not matched to a gene. CDR3 length: 15 residues. The germline CDR1 and CDR2 sequences are SEHNR and FQNEAQ (reference sequence). CDR3 in amino acids: CASSPGDRGGYGYTF. Here the CDR3 DNA reads TGTGCCAGCAGCCCGGGCGACAGGGGAGGCTATGGCTACACCTTC.

This clone showed up just a few times. In DNA form, the CDR3 reads TGTGCCAGCAGTCAAGAGCGGGAGGGCCACAATGAGCAGTTCTTC. As protein: CASSQEREGHNEQFF. The J gene is TRBJ2-1, the V gene TRBV11-3, with TRBD2 identical over 10 bases. V was pared by 6 bases and J by 5 bases, with 7 bases of the junction left unmatched. The germline gives CDR1 SGHNT, CDR2 YENEEA. This CDR3 region has 15 residues.

The V and J genes are TRBV19 and TRBJ2-1, with 7 bases that match TRBD1. The CDR3 sequence is 14 residues long. After removal of 6 bases from V and 6 bases from J, the junction contained 8 bases not matched to a gene. Germline assignment: CDR1 LNHDA and CDR2 SQIVND (reference sequence). CDR3 DNA: TGTGCCAGTAGCCGATGGGGACAGCCCAATGAGCAGTTCTTC. This translates into CASSRWGQPNEQFF.

The chain joins TRBV5-6 to TRBJ2-2, with a tentative D call TRBD1 (6 bases). Trimming took off 4 bases at V and 4 bases at J, with 14 bases between the two ends. This CDR3 contains 15 residues. Germline V CDR1 and CDR2: SGHDT, YYEEEE. Written as DNA, the CDR3 is TGTGCCAGCAGCATCGGACAGATCAGCACCGGGGAGCTGTTTTTT. Its translation is CASSIGQISTGELFF.

The V and J genes are TRBV27 and TRBJ2-7; TRBD1 matches at 9 bases. This CDR3 has 15 amino acids. Losses at the gene ends were 4 bases for V and 3 bases for J; bases not matched to a gene: 7. Germline V gene data show CDR1 as MNHEY and CDR2 as SMNVEV (reference sequence). The CDR3 here is CASSWAGTGYYEQYF. For the CDR3, the DNA is TGTGCCAGCAGTTGGGCAGGGACAGGGTACTACGAGCAGTACTTC.

The chain joins TRBV5-1 to TRBJ2-1; 7 bases map to TRBD2. CDR1 SGHRS and CDR2 YFSETQ come from the germline V gene. The CDR3 is 16 amino acids. V shed 2 bases and J 0 bases; nucleotides not matched to a gene: 5. The CDR3 nucleotides read TGCGCCAGCAGCTTCGTCCCTAGCGGCTCCTACAATGAGCAGTTCTTC. Translation gives CASSFVPSGSYNEQFF.

A single count supports this clone. The rearrangement uses TRBV5-4 and TRBJ1-2, with D perhaps TRBD1 (6 bases). The CDR3 has 14 amino acids. Germline CDR1 and CDR2: SGHNT and YYREEE (reference sequence). V shed 5 bases and J shed 4 bases, with 15 bases lying between them. The CDR3 is CASRAEAGVYGYTF. The DNA of the CDR3 is TGTGCCAGCAGGGCCGAGGCAGGGGTCTATGGCTACACCTTC.

The CDR3 region is CASSAPVPQGVSEKLFF. DNA for the CDR3: TGTGCCAGCAGTGCCCCAGTCCCACAGGGTGTGAGCGAAAAACTGTTTTTT. The chain joins TRBV25-1 to TRBJ1-4; possible D gene TRBD1, 6 bases. The CDR3 is 17 residues long. Germline CDR1 is MGHDK and CDR2 is SYGVNS. Trimming shortened V by 4 bases and J by 8 bases, and 23 bases separated the two germline ends.

This sequence joins TRBV19 and TRBJ2-1, with D uncertain. Germline-derived CDR1 and CDR2 are LNHDA and SQIVND (reference sequence). The V gene lost 7 bases and the J gene lost 0 bases, with 13 bases spanning the gap. CDR3 length: 15 residues. The CDR3 DNA reads TGTGCCAGTACCCCAACCGAGAGCTCCTACAATGAGCAGTTCTTC. Translation gives CASTPTESSYNEQFF. The full variable domain, with the rest looked up from reference TRBV19 and TRBJ2-1, is DGGITQSPKYLFRKEGQNVTLSCEQNLNHDAMYWYRQDPGQGLRLIYYSQIVNDFQKGDIAEGYSVSREKKESFPLTVTSAQKNPTAFYLCASTPTESSYNEQFFGPGTRLTVL.

The chain is built from TRBV3-1 (or the pseudogene TRBV3-2) and TRBJ2-5; TRBD2 aligns across 7 bases. CDR3 size: 16 residues. Trimming removed 4 bases from V and 5 bases from J; junction bases left unmatched: 13. Germline CDR1 is LGHDT and CDR2 is YNNKEL (reference sequence). This CDR3 reads CASSPTGGRALETQYF. The CDR3 DNA reads as TGTGCCAGCAGCCCGACTGGGGGGAGGGCCTTGGAGACCCAGTACTTC.

The chain is built from TRBV6-4 and TRBJ1-1, with 7 bases that match TRBD1. The V and J ends lost 6 bases and 1 base, in that order; junction bases with no gene match: 5. The CDR3 runs to 14 residues. Germline-derived CDR1 and CDR2 are MRHNA and SNTAGT. Here the CDR3 reads CASRVEGANTEAFF. In DNA, the CDR3 is TGTGCCAGCAGAGTCGAGGGGGCGAACACTGAAGCTTTCTTT.